One and the same sample provided the 6 T cell receptor beta chains below, sequenced in a study of blood T cell repertoires in COVID-19. Repertoires were generated with immunoSEQ multiplex PCR, while TCRdb's copy carries only in-frame clones and drops some. The profile shows 150,000 to 200,000 clones, roughly 76% of them singletons. Sequencing input: peripheral blood. All receptors derive from a woman aged 80 or over with COVID-19, enrolled during active disease.

The chain recombines TRBV7-2 with TRBJ2-5; 8 nucleotides line up with TRBD2. The J segment lost 0 bases and the V segment lost 5 bases, leaving 8 bases of the junction unmatched. In germline, CDR1 is SGHTA, CDR2 FQGNSA. The CDR3 loop spans 16 amino acids. CDR3 sequence (DNA): TGTGCCAGCAGCCTTACCCTAGCGGGCTACCAAGAGACCCAGTACTTC. This sequence encodes CASSLTLAGYQETQYF.

The chain links TRBV24-1 to TRBJ2-3; tentative D call: TRBD2 (7 bases). The CDR3 is made up of 17 amino acids. Trimming stripped 1 base from V and 3 bases from J, with 16 bases between. Germline V lookup: CDR1 KGHDR, CDR2 SFDVKD. The CDR3 DNA is TGTGCCACCAGTGATTTAATGGGCAGGGGAGGGACAGATACGCAGTATTTT. Translation: CATSDLMGRGGTDTQYF.

This chain connects TRBV19 to TRBJ2-7, with D perhaps matching TRBD1 (6 bases). This CDR3 spans 16 amino acids. Germline CDR1 LNHDA, CDR2 SQIVND (reference sequence). V dropped 1 base and J dropped 4 bases, with 17 bases sitting between them. The CDR3 spells CASSIAAWGHLYEQYF. Here the CDR3 DNA reads TGTGCCAGTAGTATAGCGGCTTGGGGACATCTATACGAGCAGTACTTC.

The chain is built from TRBV4-2 and TRBJ2-3, with TRBD2 identical over 8 bases. In germline, CDR1 is LGHNA, CDR2 YNFKEQ. This CDR3 comprises 15 residues. After removal of 4 bases from V and 1 base from J, the junction contained 4 bases not matched to a gene. Here the CDR3 DNA reads TGTGCCAGCAGCCCGACGACTAGCGGCACAGATACGCAGTATTTT. Translation: CASSPTTSGTDTQYF.

V usage is TRBV19 and J usage is TRBJ2-2; 10 bases fit TRBD2. J was trimmed by 2 bases and V by 7 bases; bases with no gene match: 16. Looked up from germline, CDR1 is LNHDA and CDR2 is SQIVND (reference sequence). The CDR3 extends over 19 amino acids. As DNA, the CDR3 is TGTGCCAGTACCCCTCATCAAAGAAGGACTAGCGGAAACACCGGGGAGCTGTTTTTT. Translation: CASTPHQRRTSGNTGELFF.

This clone was detected once. A read error may produce the germline difference seen at one junction end. V gene TRBV2 combines with J gene TRBJ2-7; 8 nucleotides agree with TRBD1. CDR3 length equals 15 residues. Germline V gives CDR1 SNHLY, CDR2 FYNNEI. The DNA of the CDR3 is TGTGCCAGCAGCGAAGGGTCAGGGGGCTGGTACGAGCAGTACTTC. Amino acid sequence: CASSEGSGGWYEQYF.